Listed here are 5 T cell receptor beta chains from one sample, sequenced in a study of T cell responses to AZD1222 COVID-19 vaccine. Using immunoSEQ multiplex PCR, the repertoire was profiled, and TCRdb retains in-frame clones only, with some absent. The table records under 150,000 clones, more than 90% of them present only once. The source was peripheral blood, collected 28 days after the second AZD1222 dose. These TCRs come from an adult who received the AZD1222 COVID-19 vaccine.

About this clone: A read error may produce the germline difference seen at one junction end. The rearrangement uses TRBV5-5 and TRBJ1-1; the D gene is possibly TRBD1 (5 bases). The germline V gene encodes CDR1 SGHKS and CDR2 YYEKEE (reference sequence). This CDR3 has 16 amino acids. The DNA of the CDR3 is TGTGCCAGCAGCTTGGCGTTTTCTTTCGGAGGGACTGGAGCTTTCTTT. It is translated as CASSLAFSFGGTGAFF.

This clone was observed a few times. The J gene is TRBJ2-5, the V gene TRBV7-3, with TRBD1 matching 9 bases. CDR3 length: 17 amino acids. Germline assignment: CDR1 SGHTA and CDR2 FQGTGA. V was pared by 2 bases and J by 2 bases, with 9 bases of the junction left unmatched. Here the CDR3 reads CASSLGQGITGQETQYF. For the CDR3, the DNA is TGTGCCAGCAGCTTAGGACAGGGGATAACGGGACAAGAGACCCAGTACTTC.

The genes are TRBV7-3 and TRBJ2-7; 9 positions match TRBD1. The CDR3 consists of 15 residues. Germline V lookup: CDR1 SGHTA, CDR2 FQGTGA. The V and J ends lost 5 bases and 6 bases, in that order; junction bases with no gene match: 11. The DNA of the CDR3 is TGTGCCAGCAGCCCCATCCCGGGACAGGGTAGCGAGCAGTACTTC. Translating gives CASSPIPGQGSEQYF. Using reference TRBV7-3 and TRBJ2-7 for the parts outside the CDR3, the full variable domain is GAGVSQTPSNKVTEKGKYVELRCDPISGHTALYWYRQSLGQGPEFLIYFQGTGAADDSGLPNDRFFAVRPEGSVSTLKIQRTERGDSAVYLCASSPIPGQGSEQYFGPGTRLTVT.

The J gene is TRBJ1-2, the V gene TRBV27; D is unclear. Germline assignment: CDR1 MNHEY and CDR2 SMNVEV (reference sequence). The CDR3 covers 15 residues. V was trimmed by 4 bases and J by 6 bases, leaving 18 bases between them. CDR3 in amino acids: CASSSSALAADGYTF. CDR3 in DNA: TGTGCCAGCAGTTCTAGCGCGTTAGCTGCGGATGGCTACACCTTC.

The chain joins TRBV18 to TRBJ1-4; 8 nucleotides agree with TRBD1. Unmatched junction bases numbered 3, after V lost 3 bases and J lost 0 bases. The CDR3 loop spans 16 amino acids. In germline, CDR1 is KGHSH, CDR2 LQKENI. The DNA for the CDR3 is TGTGCCAGCTCACCCTGGACAGGGACAACTAATGAAAAACTGTTTTTT. Its protein product is CASSPWTGTTNEKLFF. The complete variable domain, with remaining parts taken from reference TRBV18 and TRBJ1-4, reads NAGVMQNPRHLVRRRGQEARLRCSPMKGHSHVYWYRQLPEEGLKFMVYLQKENIIDESGMPKERFSAEFPKEGPSILRIQQVVRGDSAAYFCASSPWTGTTNEKLFFGSGTQLSVL.